The sequence of this T cell receptor (beta chain) was determined in a study of T cell repertoires in cytomegalovirus infection (dated by TCRdb to about 2019). As for the study more broadly: Alongside well-studied HLA-B-restricted epitopes, the peptide stimulations were aimed at recently identified HLA-C-restricted CMV epitopes, whose presentation resists viral immunomodulation. Donor HLA type was relevant to the analysis, as public TCR beta signatures indicated carriage of CMV infection together with the matching HLA type. Study-wide conclusions, independent of this receptor: Cumulative frequency of public TCR beta family members discriminated carriers of CMV infection plus the relevant HLA type in this cohort and an independent 352-donor cohort. The ex vivo response was dominated by HLA-C-restricted CMV-specific TCR beta clonotypes, and the single most frequent clonotype in two of eight donors was supplied by these HLA-C-restricted clonotypes.

Sequencing took place on an Illumina HiSeq 1500. The public sequencing data were trimmed at Q25 with fastp and processed into clonotypes with MiXCR by TCRdb, which kept only in-frame beta chains. Records with the same CDR3 protein are collapsed into one entry carrying the most frequent genes and DNA. This sample is represented by approximately 910,000 distinct CDR3 sequences; approximately 31% of them were singletons. More than 13% of the sample goes to the ten largest clones. Comments on this clonotype: Its antigen is currently not known. No much larger clone is present one base from it, and per-base qualities are unavailable.

The treatment or condition label, as the study defines it: in vitro stimulation with specific CMV peptide epitopes to enrich CMV-specific T cells. This specimen consisted of cultured CD8+ T cells from PBMCs, obtained from culture after CMV antigen stimulation. The TCR originated in a human donor in good health (CMV status not recorded). Some clones in this sample may be carry-over from other donors' samples.

The nucleotide sequence is TGTGCCAGCAGCTCCCCGGGGGGGCAGTATTTT. Its protein product is CASSSPGGQYF. This chain joins TRBV7-8 to TRBJ2-3; 7 of the junction bases match TRBD2. From a lookup of the germline V gene, CDR1 and CDR2 are SGHVS and FQNEAQ. The germline V and J ends show losses of 4 bases and 11 bases respectively, and no gene match explains 3 bases of the junction. From cysteine to phenylalanine, the CDR3 is 11 amino acids long. The kept DNA is CDR3 alone, 33 bases in frame from the first base.